The 8 T cell receptor beta chains below come from one sample, sequenced in a study of radiotherapy plus CTLA-4 blockade in lung cancer. Assay used: immunoSEQ multiplex PCR; TCRdb lists only in-frame clones, some missing. The repertoire holds some 80,000 clones, 60% to 85% seen once, with 22% in the top ten. Source: peripheral blood, taken from a patient treated with radiotherapy plus ipilimumab. Source of these receptors: a human donor with non-small cell lung cancer whose response to radiotherapy plus ipilimumab could not be evaluated. Some clones in this sample may be carry-over from other donors' samples.

The chain is built from TRBV4-1 and TRBJ2-7; 7 bases are a match to TRBD1. V shed 4 bases, J shed 3 bases, and the junction held 6 bases outside the gene matches. CDR3 length equals 14 residues. Germline V gene data show CDR1 as MGHRA and CDR2 as YSYEKL. The CDR3 region is CASSLRQGFYEQYF. The CDR3 DNA reads TGCGCCAGCAGCCTAAGACAGGGTTTCTACGAGCAGTACTTC.

V is TRBV4-3 and J is TRBJ2-7; D might be TRBD2 (5 bases). The CDR3 totals 15 residues. Germline-derived CDR1 and CDR2 are LGHNA and YSLEER. The V end lost 0 bases, the J end lost 3 bases, and 12 bases lay between the germline ends. The CDR3 DNA reads TGCGCCAGCAGCCAAGATGGAGGTTTGGGCTACGAGCAGTACTTC. It codes for CASSQDGGLGYEQYF.

The CDR3 spells CASSPRGIEQFF. For the CDR3, the DNA is TGTGCCAGCAGCCCCCGGGGGATCGAGCAGTTCTTC. This chain joins TRBV7-2 and TRBJ2-1; D is perhaps TRBD2 (6 bases). Germline-derived CDR1 and CDR2 are SGHTA and FQGNSA. Trimming took off 5 bases at V and 10 bases at J, with 12 bases between the two ends. This CDR3 is built from 12 residues.

This chain connects TRBV6-1 to TRBJ1-6; 7 positions match TRBD1. The germline V gene has CDR1 MNHNS and CDR2 SASEGT. V was clipped by 5 bases and J by 5 bases; unmatched bases: 3. The length of the CDR3 is 14 residues. CDR3 DNA: TGTGCCAGCAGTTTGGACAGGAATAATTCACCCCTCCACTTT. This gives the protein CASSLDRNNSPLHF.

The chain joins TRBV5-1 to TRBJ2-3; TRBD2 might be the D (6 bases). Trimming shortened V by 2 bases and J by 6 bases, and 13 bases separated the two germline ends. Per the germline V gene, CDR1 is SGHRS and CDR2 is YFSETQ. The CDR3 runs 14 residues. CDR3 sequence: CASSFAGQGDTQYF. CDR3 bases: TGCGCCAGCAGCTTCGCGGGGCAGGGTGATACGCAGTATTTT.

This clone has just a few counts. The rearrangement links TRBV29-1 to TRBJ2-2, with TRBD1 identical over 8 bases. The germline V gene has CDR1 SQVTM and CDR2 ANQGSEA. With V trimmed by 0 bases and J by 4 bases, 7 bases remained unmatched. The CDR3 runs to 16 residues. Written as DNA, the CDR3 is TGCAGCGTTGAAGACCGGAACAGGGGGATCACCGGGGAGCTGTTTTTT. Protein sequence: CSVEDRNRGITGELFF.

The gene calls are TRBV28 and TRBJ2-3, with D possibly matching TRBD2 (6 bases). Germline V gene data show CDR1 as MDHEN and CDR2 as SYDVKM. Trimming shortened V by 6 bases and J by 4 bases, and 14 bases separated the two germline ends. The CDR3 is 14 residues long. The DNA for the CDR3 is TGTGCCAGCAGCTCGGGACTGAGGGCAGATACGCAGTATTTT. This gives the protein CASSSGLRADTQYF.

This rearrangement joins TRBV11-3 to TRBJ1-2; TRBD1 is a possible D gene (5 bases). Germline CDR1 and CDR2: SGHNT and YENEEA. The CDR3 runs to 14 residues. V was trimmed by 1 base and J by 7 bases, leaving 13 bases between them. CDR3 DNA sequence: TGTGCCAGCAGCTTAGTTGGGGCAGACTCTGGCTACACCTTC. It translates to CASSLVGADSGYTF.